This T cell receptor (beta chain) came from a study of Ad26.COV2.S vaccination and SARS-CoV-2 variants. Study background: Participants got Ad26.COV2.S intramuscularly, once or twice 56 days apart.

Specified treatment: over 15 received Ad26.COV2.S at low or high dose, single or two shots; 5 received placebo; per-sample allocation not given. The samples were gathered on day 63 after the first injection of vaccine or placebo. Profiling relied on immunoSEQ multiplex PCR, and the TCRdb table lists in-frame clones only, not all of them. Here the sample spans hundreds of thousands of clones, roughly 90% being singletons. This CDR3 has 13 residues. CDR1 is SEHNR and CDR2 is FQNEAQ in the germline V gene (reference sequence). V was cut by 3 bases and J by 8 bases, with 11 bases left in between. The gene calls are TRBV7-9 and TRBJ1-3; D gene unclear. The receptor comes from a person aged 18-60 years who received the Ad26.COV2.S COVID-19 vaccine or a placebo. The sequenced sample was peripheral blood, obtained in a trial of Ad26.COV2.S vaccine versus placebo. The CDR3 here is CASSLAVDHTIYF. Here the CDR3 DNA reads TGTGCCAGCAGCTTGGCCGTGGACCACACCATATATTTT.